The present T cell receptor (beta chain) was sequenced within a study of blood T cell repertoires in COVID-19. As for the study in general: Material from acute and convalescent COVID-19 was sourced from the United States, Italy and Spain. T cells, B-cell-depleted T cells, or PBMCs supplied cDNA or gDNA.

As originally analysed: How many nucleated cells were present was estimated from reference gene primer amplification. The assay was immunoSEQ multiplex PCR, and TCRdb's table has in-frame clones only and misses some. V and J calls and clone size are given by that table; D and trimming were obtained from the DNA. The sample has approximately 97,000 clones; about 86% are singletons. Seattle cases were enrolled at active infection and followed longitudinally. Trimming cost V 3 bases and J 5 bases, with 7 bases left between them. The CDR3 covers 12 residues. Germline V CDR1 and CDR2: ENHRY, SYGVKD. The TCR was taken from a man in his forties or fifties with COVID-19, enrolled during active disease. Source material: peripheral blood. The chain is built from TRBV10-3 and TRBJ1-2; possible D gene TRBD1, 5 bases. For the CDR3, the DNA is TGTGCCATCAGTGATTCAGGGTATGGCTACACCTTC. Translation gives CAISDSGYGYTF.